This T cell receptor (beta chain) originates from a study of blood T cell repertoires in COVID-19. The V and J ends lost 4 bases and 5 bases respectively, with 12 bases between them. The CDR3 runs to 13 residues. The germline CDR1 and CDR2 sequences are SGDLS and YYNGEE. Only in-frame clones appear in the TCRdb table, and some are missing; sequencing was by immunoSEQ multiplex PCR. The sample yields about 69,000 clones, 70% to 90% seen once. This clonotype originated in a man in his forties with COVID-19, enrolled during active disease. This chain joins TRBV9 and TRBJ1-1; D perhaps matches TRBD1 (6 bases). The sequenced sample consisted of peripheral blood. As DNA, the CDR3 is TGTGCCAGCAGCAGGGGGTGGGAGACTGAAGCTTTCTTT. Protein product: CASSRGWETEAFF.